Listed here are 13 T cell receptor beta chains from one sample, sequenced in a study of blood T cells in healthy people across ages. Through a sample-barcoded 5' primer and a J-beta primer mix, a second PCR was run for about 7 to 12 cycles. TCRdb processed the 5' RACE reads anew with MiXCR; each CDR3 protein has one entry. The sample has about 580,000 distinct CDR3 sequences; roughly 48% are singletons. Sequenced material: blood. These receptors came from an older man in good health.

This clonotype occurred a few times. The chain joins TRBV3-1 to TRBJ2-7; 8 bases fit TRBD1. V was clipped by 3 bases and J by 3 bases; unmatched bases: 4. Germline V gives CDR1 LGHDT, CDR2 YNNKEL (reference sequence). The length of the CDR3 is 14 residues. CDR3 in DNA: TGTGCCAGCAGCCATGCCGGGACAGGCTACGAGCAGTACTTC. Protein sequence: CASSHAGTGYEQYF.

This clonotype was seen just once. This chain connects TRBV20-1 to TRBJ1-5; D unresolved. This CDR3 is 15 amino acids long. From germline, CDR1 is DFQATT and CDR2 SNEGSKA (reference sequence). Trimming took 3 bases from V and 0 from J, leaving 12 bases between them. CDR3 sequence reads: CSASSGSLSNQPQHF. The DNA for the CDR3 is TGCAGTGCTAGTTCGGGGAGCCTTAGCAATCAGCCCCAGCATTTT.

CDR3 sequence reads: CSAREMEVLYEQYF. The CDR3 region has the DNA TGCAGTGCTAGAGAAATGGAGGTCCTCTACGAGCAGTACTTC. The rearrangement uses TRBV20-1 and TRBJ2-7; D is perhaps TRBD2 (5 bases). The V end was cut by 0 bases, the J end by 3 bases, with 12 bases between. CDR3 length equals 14 residues. Germline-derived CDR1 and CDR2 are DFQATT and SNEGSKA (reference sequence).

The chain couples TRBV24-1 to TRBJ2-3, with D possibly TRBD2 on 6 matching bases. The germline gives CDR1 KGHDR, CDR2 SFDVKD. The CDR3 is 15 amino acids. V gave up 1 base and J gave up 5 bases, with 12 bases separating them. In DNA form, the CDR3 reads TGTGCCACCAGTGATTTTGGCGGGGCTCTAGATACGCAGTATTTT. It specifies CATSDFGGALDTQYF.

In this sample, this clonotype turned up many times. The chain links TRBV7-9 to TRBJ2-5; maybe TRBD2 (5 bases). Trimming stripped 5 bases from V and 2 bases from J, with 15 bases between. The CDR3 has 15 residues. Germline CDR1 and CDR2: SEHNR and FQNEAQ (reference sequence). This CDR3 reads CASSGGWTGQETQYF. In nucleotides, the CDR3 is TGTGCCAGCAGCGGAGGTTGGACGGGTCAAGAGACCCAGTACTTC.

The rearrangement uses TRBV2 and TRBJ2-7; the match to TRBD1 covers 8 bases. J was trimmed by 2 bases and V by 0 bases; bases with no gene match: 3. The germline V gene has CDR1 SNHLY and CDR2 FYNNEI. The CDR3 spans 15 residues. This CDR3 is CASSEADRATYEQYF. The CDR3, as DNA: TGTGCCAGCAGTGAAGCGGACAGGGCCACCTACGAGCAGTACTTC. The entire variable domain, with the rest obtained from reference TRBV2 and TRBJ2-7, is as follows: EPEVTQTPSHQVTQMGQEVILRCVPISNHLYFYWYRQILGQKVEFLVSFYNNEISEKSEIFDDQFSVERPDGSNFTLKIRSTKLEDSAMYFCASSEADRATYEQYFGPGTRLTVT.

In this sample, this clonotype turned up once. This CDR3 is CASIGLGAGYNEQFF. CDR3 nucleotides: TGTGCCAGCATTGGGTTGGGAGCCGGCTACAATGAGCAGTTCTTC. V usage is TRBV12-3 or TRBV12-4 and J usage is TRBJ2-1, with D possibly TRBD2 on 5 matching bases. CDR3 size: 15 residues. V was pared by 7 bases and J by 3 bases, with 16 bases between.

The CDR3 loop is CASRGQGANEQYF. The CDR3 region has the DNA TGTGCCAGCAGGGGACAGGGGGCAAACGAGCAGTACTTC. The V and J genes are TRBV7-9 and TRBJ2-7; 12 nucleotides align to TRBD1. V shed 6 bases and J 5 bases; nucleotides not matched to a gene: 2. Germline loops: CDR1 SEHNR, CDR2 FQNEAQ (reference sequence). The CDR3 loop spans 13 amino acids.

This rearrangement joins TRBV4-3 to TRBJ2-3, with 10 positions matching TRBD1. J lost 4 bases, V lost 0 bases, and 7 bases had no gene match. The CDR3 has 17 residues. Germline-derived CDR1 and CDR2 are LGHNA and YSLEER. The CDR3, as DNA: TGCGCCAGCAGCCAAGATCTAGGGACAGGGGCGGCAGATACGCAGTATTTT. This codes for CASSQDLGTGAADTQYF.

The CDR3 DNA is TGCAGTGCGAGGACTAGCGGGAGGATAAATGAGCAGTTCTTC. Its translation is CSARTSGRINEQFF. The chain joins TRBV20-1 to TRBJ2-1; 14 nucleotides match TRBD2. The germline V gene encodes CDR1 DFQATT and CDR2 SNEGSKA (reference sequence). Trimming cost V 6 bases and J 7 bases; bases outside gene matches: 5. This CDR3 has 14 residues.

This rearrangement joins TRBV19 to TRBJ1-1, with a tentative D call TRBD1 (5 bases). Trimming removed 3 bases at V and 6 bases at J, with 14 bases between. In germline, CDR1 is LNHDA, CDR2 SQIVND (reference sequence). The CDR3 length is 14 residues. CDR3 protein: CASSIGGGGPEAFF. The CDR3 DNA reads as TGTGCCAGTAGTATTGGCGGGGGTGGGCCTGAAGCTTTCTTT.

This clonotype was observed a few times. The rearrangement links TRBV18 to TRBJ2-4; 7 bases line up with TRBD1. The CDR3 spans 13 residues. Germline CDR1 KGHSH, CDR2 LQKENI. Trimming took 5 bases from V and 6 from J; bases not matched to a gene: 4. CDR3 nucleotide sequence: TGTGCCAGCTCAGGGGACAGCACAAACATTCAGTACTTC. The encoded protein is CASSGDSTNIQYF.

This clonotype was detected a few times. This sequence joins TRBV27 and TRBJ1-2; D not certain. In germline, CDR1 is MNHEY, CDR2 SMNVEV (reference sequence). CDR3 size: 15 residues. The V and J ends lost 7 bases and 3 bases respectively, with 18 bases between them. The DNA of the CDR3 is TGTGCCAGCAAGATCCGTGGGGTGAATCACTATGGCTACACCTTC. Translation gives CASKIRGVNHYGYTF.